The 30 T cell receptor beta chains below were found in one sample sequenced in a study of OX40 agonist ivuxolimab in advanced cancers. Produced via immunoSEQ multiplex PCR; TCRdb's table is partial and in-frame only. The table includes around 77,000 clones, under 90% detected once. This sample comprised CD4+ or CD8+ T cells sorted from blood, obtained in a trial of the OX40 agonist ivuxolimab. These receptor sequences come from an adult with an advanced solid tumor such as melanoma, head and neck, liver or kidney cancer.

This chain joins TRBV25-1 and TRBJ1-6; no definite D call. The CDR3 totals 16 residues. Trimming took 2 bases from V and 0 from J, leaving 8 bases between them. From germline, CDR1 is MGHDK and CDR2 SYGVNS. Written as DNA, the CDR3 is TGTGCCAGCAGTGAACCCGGGAGCTCCTATAATTCACCCCTCCACTTT. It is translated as CASSEPGSSYNSPLHF.

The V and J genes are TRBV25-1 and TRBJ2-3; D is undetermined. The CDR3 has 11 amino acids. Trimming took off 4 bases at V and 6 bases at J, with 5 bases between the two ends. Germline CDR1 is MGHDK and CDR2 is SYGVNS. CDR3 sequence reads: CASSARDTQYF. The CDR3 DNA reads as TGTGCCAGCAGTGCCAGGGATACGCAGTATTTT.

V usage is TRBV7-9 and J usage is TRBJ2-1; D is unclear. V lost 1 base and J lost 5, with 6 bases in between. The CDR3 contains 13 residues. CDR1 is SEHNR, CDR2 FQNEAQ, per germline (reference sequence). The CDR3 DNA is TGTGCCAGCAGCTTAGACAGACACAATGAGCAGTTCTTC. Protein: CASSLDRHNEQFF.

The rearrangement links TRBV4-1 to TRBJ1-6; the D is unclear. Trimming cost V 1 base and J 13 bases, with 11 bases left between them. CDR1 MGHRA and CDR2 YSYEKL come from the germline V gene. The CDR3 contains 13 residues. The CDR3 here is CASSQGEWTPLHF. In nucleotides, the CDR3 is TGCGCCAGCAGCCAAGGAGAGTGGACGCCCCTCCACTTT.

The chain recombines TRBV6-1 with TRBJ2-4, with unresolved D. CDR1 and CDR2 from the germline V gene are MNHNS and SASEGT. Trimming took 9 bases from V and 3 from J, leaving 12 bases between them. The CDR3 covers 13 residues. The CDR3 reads CASCPTDKNIQYF. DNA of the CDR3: TGTGCCAGTTGCCCTACGGACAAAAACATTCAGTACTTC.

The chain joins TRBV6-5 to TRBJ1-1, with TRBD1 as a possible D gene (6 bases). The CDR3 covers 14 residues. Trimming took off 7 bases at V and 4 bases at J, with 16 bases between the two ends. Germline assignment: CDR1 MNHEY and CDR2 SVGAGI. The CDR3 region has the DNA TGTGCCAGCACCGGACGATTAGGGGGCACTGAAGCTTTCTTT. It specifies CASTGRLGGTEAFF.

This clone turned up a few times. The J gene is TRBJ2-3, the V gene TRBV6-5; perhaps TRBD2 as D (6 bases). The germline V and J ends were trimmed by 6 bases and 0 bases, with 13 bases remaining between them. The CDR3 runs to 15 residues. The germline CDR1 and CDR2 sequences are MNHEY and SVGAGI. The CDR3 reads CASRRDPLSTDTQYF. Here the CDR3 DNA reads TGTGCCAGCAGGCGGGATCCCCTTAGCACAGATACGCAGTATTTT.

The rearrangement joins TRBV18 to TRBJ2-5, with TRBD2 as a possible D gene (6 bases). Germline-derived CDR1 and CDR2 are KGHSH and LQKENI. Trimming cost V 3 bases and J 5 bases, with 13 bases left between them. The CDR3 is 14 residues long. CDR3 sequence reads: CASSPGLRGETQYF. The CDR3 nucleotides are TGTGCCAGCTCACCGGGACTTCGAGGGGAGACCCAGTACTTC. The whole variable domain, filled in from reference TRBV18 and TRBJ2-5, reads NAGVMQNPRHLVRRRGQEARLRCSPMKGHSHVYWYRQLPEEGLKFMVYLQKENIIDESGMPKERFSAEFPKEGPSILRIQQVVRGDSAAYFCASSPGLRGETQYFGPGTRLLVL.

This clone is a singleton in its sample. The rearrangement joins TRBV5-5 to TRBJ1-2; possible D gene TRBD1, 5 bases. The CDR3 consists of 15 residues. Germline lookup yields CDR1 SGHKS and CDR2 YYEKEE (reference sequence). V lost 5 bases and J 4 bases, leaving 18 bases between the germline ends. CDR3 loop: CASRLGPPQGYGYTF. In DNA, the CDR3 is TGTGCCAGCAGACTAGGTCCTCCCCAGGGCTATGGCTACACCTTC.

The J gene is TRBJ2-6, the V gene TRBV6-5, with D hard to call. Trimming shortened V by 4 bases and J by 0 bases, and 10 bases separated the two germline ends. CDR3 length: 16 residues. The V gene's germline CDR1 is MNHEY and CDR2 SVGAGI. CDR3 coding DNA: TGTGCCAGCAGTTTACAGCGTCCCTCTGGGGCCAACGTCCTGACTTTC. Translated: CASSLQRPSGANVLTF.

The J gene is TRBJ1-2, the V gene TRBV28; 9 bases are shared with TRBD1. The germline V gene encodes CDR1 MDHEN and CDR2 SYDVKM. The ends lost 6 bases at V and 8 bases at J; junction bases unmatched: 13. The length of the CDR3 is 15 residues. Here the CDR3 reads CASSRAGTGSEGYTF. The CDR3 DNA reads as TGTGCCAGCAGCCGTGCCGGGACAGGGTCAGAGGGCTACACCTTC.

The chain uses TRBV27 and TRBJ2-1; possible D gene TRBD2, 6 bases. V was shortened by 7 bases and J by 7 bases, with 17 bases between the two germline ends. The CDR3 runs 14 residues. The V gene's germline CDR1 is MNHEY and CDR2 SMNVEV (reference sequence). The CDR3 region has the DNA TGTGCCAGCACCCCCATGGGCCGGGAGAATGAGCAGTTCTTC. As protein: CASTPMGRENEQFF.

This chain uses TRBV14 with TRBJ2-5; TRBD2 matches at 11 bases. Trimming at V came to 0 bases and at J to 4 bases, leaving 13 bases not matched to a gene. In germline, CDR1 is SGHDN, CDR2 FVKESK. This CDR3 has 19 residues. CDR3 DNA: TGTGCCAGCAGCCAAGAGAGTTCGTGGGGGCTAGCGGGAGGAGAGACCCAGTACTTC. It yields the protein CASSQESSWGLAGGETQYF.

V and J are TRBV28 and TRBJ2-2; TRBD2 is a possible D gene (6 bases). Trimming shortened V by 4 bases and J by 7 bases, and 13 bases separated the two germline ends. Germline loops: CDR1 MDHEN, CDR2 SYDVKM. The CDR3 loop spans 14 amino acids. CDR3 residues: CASSSGGPGGELFF. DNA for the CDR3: TGTGCCAGCAGTTCAGGAGGGCCGGGCGGGGAGCTGTTTTTT.

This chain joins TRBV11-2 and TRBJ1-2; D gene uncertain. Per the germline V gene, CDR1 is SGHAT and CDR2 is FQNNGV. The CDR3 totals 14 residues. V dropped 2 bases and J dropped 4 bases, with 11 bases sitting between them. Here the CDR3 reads CASSLLGVGYGYTF. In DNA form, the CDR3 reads TGTGCCAGCAGCTTACTTGGGGTGGGCTATGGCTACACCTTC.

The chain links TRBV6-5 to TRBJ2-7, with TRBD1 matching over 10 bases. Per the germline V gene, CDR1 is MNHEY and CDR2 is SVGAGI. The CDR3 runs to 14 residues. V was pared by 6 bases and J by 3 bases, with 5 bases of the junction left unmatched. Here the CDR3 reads CASRNRDRGYEQYF. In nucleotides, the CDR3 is TGTGCCAGCAGAAACCGGGACAGGGGCTACGAGCAGTACTTC.

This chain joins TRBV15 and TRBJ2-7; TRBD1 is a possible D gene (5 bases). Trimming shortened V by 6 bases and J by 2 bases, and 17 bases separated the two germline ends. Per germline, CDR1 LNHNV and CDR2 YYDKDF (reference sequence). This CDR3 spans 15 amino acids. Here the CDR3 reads CATSWPTGGPYEQYF. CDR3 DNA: TGTGCCACCAGTTGGCCAACAGGCGGTCCCTACGAGCAGTACTTC.

The CDR3 DNA is TGTGCCAGCAGCCCCACTGGAAACACCATATATTTT. It codes for CASSPTGNTIYF. The chain couples TRBV6-5 to TRBJ1-3, with no clear D. Germline V gene data show CDR1 as MNHEY and CDR2 as SVGAGI. The CDR3 runs 12 residues. V lost 6 bases, J lost 2 bases, and 5 bases lay in between.

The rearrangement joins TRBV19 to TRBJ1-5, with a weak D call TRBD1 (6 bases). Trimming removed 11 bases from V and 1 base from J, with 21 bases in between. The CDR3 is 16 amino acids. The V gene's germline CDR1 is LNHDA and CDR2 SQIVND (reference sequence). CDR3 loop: CAASGLAGGSNQPQHF. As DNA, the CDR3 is TGTGCCGCATCAGGCCTGGCGGGGGGCAGCAATCAGCCCCAGCATTTT.

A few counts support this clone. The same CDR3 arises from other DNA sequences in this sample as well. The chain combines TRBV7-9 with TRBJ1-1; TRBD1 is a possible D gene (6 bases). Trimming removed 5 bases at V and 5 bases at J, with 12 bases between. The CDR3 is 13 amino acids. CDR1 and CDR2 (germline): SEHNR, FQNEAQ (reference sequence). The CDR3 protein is CASSLQGGTEAFF. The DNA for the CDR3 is TGTGCCAGCAGCCTACAAGGGGGAACTGAAGCTTTCTTT.

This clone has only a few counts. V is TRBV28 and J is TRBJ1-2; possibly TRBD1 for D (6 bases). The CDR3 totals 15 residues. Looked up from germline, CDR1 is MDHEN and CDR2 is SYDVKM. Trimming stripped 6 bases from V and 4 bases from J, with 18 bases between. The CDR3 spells CASSQTQGYGYGYTF. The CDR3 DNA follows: TGTGCCAGCAGCCAAACCCAGGGGTATGGCTATGGCTACACCTTC.

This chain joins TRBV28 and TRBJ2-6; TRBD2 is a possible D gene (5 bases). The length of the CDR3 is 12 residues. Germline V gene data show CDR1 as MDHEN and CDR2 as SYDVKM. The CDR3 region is CAAVSPGGPLTF. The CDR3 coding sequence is TGTGCAGCGGTCTCTCCGGGCGGCCCCCTGACTTTC.

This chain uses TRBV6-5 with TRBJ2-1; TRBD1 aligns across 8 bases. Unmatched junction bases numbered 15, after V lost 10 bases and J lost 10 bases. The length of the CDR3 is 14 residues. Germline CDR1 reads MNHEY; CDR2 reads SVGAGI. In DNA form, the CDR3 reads TGTGCCACCGCGGACAGGGTCGGCCTCTGGGAGCAGTTCTTC. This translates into CATADRVGLWEQFF.

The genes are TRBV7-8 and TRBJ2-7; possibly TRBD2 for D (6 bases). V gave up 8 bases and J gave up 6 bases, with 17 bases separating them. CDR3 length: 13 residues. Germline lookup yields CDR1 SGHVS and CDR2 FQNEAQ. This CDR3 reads CASGEARLSEQYF. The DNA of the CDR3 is TGTGCCAGCGGGGAGGCCAGATTGAGCGAGCAGTACTTC.

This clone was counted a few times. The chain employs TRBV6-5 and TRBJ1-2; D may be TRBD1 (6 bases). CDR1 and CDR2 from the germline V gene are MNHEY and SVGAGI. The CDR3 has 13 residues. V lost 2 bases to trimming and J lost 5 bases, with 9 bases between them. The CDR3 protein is CASSYRGGYGYTF. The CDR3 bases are TGTGCCAGCAGTTACCGAGGGGGGTATGGCTACACCTTC.

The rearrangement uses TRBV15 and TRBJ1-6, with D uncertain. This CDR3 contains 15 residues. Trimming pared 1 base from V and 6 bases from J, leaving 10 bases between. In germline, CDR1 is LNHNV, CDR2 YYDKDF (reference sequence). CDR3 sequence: CATSRGQAANSPLHF. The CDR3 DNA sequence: TGTGCCACCAGCAGAGGTCAGGCCGCTAATTCACCCCTCCACTTT. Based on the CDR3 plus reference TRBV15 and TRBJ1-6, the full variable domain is DAMVIQNPRYQVTQFGKPVTLSCSQTLNHNVMYWYQQKSSQAPKLLFHYYDKDFNNEADTPDNFQSRRPNTSFCFLDIRSPGLGDTAMYLCATSRGQAANSPLHFGNGTRLTVT.

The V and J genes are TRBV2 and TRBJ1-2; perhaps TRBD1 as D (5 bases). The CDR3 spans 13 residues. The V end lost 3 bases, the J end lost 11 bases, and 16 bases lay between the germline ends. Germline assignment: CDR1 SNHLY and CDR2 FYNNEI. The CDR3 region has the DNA TGTGCCAGCAGTGACGGGACCATAGAGATTTACACCTTC. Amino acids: CASSDGTIEIYTF.

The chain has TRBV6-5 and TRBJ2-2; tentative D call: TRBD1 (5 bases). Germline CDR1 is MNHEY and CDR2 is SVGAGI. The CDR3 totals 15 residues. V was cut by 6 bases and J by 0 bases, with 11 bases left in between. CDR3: CASRWGRANTGELFF. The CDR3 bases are TGTGCCAGCAGGTGGGGCAGGGCGAACACCGGGGAGCTGTTTTTT.

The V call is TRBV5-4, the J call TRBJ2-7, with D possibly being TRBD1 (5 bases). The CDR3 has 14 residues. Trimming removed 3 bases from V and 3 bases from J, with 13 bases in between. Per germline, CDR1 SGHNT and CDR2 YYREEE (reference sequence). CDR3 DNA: TGTGCCAGCAGCTCTAACCGAGACAGCTACGAGCAGTACTTC. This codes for CASSSNRDSYEQYF.

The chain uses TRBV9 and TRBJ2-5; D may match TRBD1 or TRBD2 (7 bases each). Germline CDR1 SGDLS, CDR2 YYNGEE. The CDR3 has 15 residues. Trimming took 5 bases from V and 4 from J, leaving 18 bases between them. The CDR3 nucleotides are TGTGCCAGCAGTCCCCAGGGGGGGGGCGGAGAGACCCAGTACTTC. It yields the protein CASSPQGGGGETQYF.